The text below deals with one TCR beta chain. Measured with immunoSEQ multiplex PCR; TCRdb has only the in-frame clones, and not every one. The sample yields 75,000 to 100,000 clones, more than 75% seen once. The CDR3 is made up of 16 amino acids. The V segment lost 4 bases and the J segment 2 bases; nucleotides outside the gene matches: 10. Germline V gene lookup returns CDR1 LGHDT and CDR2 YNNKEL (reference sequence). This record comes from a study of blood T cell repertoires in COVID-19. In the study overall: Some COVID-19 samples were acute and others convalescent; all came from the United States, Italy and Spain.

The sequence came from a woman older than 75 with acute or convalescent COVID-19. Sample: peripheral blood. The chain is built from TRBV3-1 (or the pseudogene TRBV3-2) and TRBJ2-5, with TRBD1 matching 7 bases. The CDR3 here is CASSLRVGRGQETQYF. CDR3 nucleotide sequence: TGTGCCAGCAGCCTGAGGGTCGGCAGGGGGCAAGAGACCCAGTACTTC.